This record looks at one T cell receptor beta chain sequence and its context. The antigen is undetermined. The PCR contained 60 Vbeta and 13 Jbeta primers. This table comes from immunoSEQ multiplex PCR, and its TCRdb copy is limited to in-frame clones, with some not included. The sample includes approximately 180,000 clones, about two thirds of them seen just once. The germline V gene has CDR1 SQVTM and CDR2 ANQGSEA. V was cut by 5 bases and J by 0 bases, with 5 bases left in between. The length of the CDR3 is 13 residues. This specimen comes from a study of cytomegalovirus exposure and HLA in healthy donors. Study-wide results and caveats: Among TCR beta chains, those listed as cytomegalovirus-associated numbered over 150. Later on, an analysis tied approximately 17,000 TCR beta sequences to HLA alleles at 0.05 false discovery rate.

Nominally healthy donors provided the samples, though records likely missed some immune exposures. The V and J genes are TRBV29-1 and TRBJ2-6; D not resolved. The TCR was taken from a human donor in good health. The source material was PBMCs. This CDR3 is CSVSSSGANVLTF. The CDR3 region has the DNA TGCAGCGTTTCGTCCTCTGGGGCCAACGTCCTGACTTTC.